Presented here are 27 T cell receptor beta chains from one specimen sequenced in a study of T cells after posttransplantation cyclophosphamide. TCRdb keeps only in-frame clones here, not all; method: immunoSEQ multiplex PCR. The sample records over 20,000 clones, approximately 86% being singletons. Methotrexate plus calcineurin inhibitor accompanied controls' myeloablative marrow transplants; sampling was 1 year later. This specimen consisted of PBMCs, obtained 350 to 400 days after allogeneic stem cell transplant with calcineurin inhibitor and methotrexate. The receptor source for this set is a female patient in her 30s who received an allogeneic stem cell transplant from an unrelated donor, was CMV-positive, and had acute and chronic GVHD. Among the T cells, some may be from the graft donor.

The rearrangement uses TRBV19 and TRBJ2-4, with D perhaps matching TRBD1 (6 bases). With 5 bases removed from V and 8 bases from J, the gap between germline ends came to 19 bases. The CDR3 length is 15 residues. Germline loops: CDR1 LNHDA, CDR2 SQIVND (reference sequence). The CDR3 loop is CASSVLGTPDYIQYF. CDR3 nucleotides: TGTGCCAGTAGTGTCCTTGGGACACCTGACTACATTCAGTACTTC.

There are a few counts of this clone. The rearrangement links TRBV6-6 to TRBJ2-7; TRBD1 is a possible D gene (5 bases). Per germline, CDR1 MNHNY and CDR2 SVGAGI (reference sequence). CDR3 size: 14 residues. V lost 6 bases and J 1 base, leaving 13 bases between the germline ends. The CDR3 DNA sequence: TGTGCCAGCAGGGATTTCAGGGTGTCCTACGAGCAGTACTTC. This sequence encodes CASRDFRVSYEQYF.

The V gene is TRBV4-1, the J gene TRBJ2-7; D is possibly TRBD2 (7 bases). With 4 bases removed from V and 7 bases from J, the gap between germline ends came to 17 bases. The germline CDR1 and CDR2 sequences are MGHRA and YSYEKL. The CDR3 contains 14 residues. CDR3 protein: CASSLTRGGEEQYF. The CDR3 nucleotides are TGCGCCAGCAGCCTAACTAGGGGGGGAGAAGAGCAGTACTTC.

This sequence joins TRBV5-1 and TRBJ1-1; possibly TRBD1 for D (6 bases). Germline V gives CDR1 SGHRS, CDR2 YFSETQ. The ends were cut back, 4 bases at V and 3 bases at J, with 16 bases in the middle. The CDR3 runs 15 residues. CDR3 sequence: CASSRGAGEDTEAFF. CDR3 nucleotide sequence: TGCGCCAGCAGCCGGGGGGCAGGGGAGGACACTGAAGCTTTCTTT. Filled out from reference TRBV5-1 and TRBJ1-1, the complete variable domain reads KAGVTQTPRYLIKTRGQQVTLSCSPISGHRSVSWYQQTPGQGLQFLFEYFSETQRNKGNFPGRFSGRQFSNSRSEMNVSTLELGDSALYLCASSRGAGEDTEAFFGQGTRLTVV.

The J gene is TRBJ2-7, the V gene TRBV6-6, with 8 nucleotides matching TRBD1. The ends lost 6 bases at V and 3 bases at J; junction bases unmatched: 4. CDR3 length: 13 amino acids. Germline V lookup: CDR1 MNHNY, CDR2 SVGAGI (reference sequence). In DNA, the CDR3 is TGTGCCAGCAGGGCCGGGACAGGCTACGAGCAGTACTTC. Its translation is CASRAGTGYEQYF.

The CDR3 sequence is CASSSRGDTQYF. CDR3 coding DNA: TGTGCCAGCAGCTCCAGGGGAGATACGCAGTATTTT. The chain recombines TRBV7-9 with TRBJ2-3, with D tentatively TRBD1 (6 bases). The CDR3 is 12 residues long. Germline loops: CDR1 SEHNR, CDR2 FQNEAQ (reference sequence). V lost 4 bases and J lost 5, with 7 bases in between. The full variable domain, rest sourced from reference TRBV7-9 and TRBJ2-3, is DTGVSQNPRHKITKRGQNVTFRCDPISEHNRLYWYRQTLGQGPEFLTYFQNEAQLEKSRLLSDRFSAERPKGSFSTLEIQRTEQGDSAMYLCASSSRGDTQYFGPGTRLTVL.

V and J are TRBV27 and TRBJ2-7; 7 nucleotides agree with TRBD1. CDR1 is MNHEY, CDR2 SMNVEV, per germline (reference sequence). The CDR3 is 15 residues long. V gave up 5 bases and J gave up 5 bases; unmatched junction bases: 12. CDR3 amino acids: CASSLLGTALNEQYF. The DNA of the CDR3 is TGTGCCAGCAGTCTTCTGGGGACAGCGTTGAACGAGCAGTACTTC.

The gene calls are TRBV12-5 and TRBJ2-5; tentative D call: TRBD2 (5 bases). The CDR3 contains 12 residues. The germline V and J ends were trimmed by 6 bases and 11 bases, with 16 bases remaining between them. Germline CDR1 LGHNT, CDR2 FRNRAP. In DNA form, the CDR3 reads TGTGCTAGTGGAAGTGACTGGGGAGAGCAGTACTTC. Translated: CASGSDWGEQYF.

The table lists this clone with a count of one. The rearrangement uses TRBV6-5 and TRBJ2-7, with D perhaps matching TRBD2 (6 bases). Germline CDR1 reads MNHEY; CDR2 reads SVGAGI. This CDR3 has 14 amino acids. Trimming stripped 2 bases from V and 7 bases from J, with 15 bases between. CDR3 loop: CASSYLGGVGEQYF. The CDR3 DNA follows: TGTGCCAGCAGTTACCTCGGGGGAGTCGGGGAGCAGTACTTC.

This chain connects TRBV11-3 to TRBJ2-3; maybe TRBD2 (6 bases). Germline V CDR1 and CDR2: SGHNT, YENEEA. The V end was cut by 1 base, the J end by 1 base, with 9 bases between. The CDR3 has 15 amino acids. The CDR3 DNA follows: TGTGCCAGCAGCTTAGGCGGGGTGGGCACAGATACGCAGTATTTT. Translated, it gives CASSLGGVGTDTQYF.

The chain is built from TRBV18 and TRBJ1-2, with no clear D. Trimming took off 0 bases at V and 8 bases at J, with 7 bases between the two ends. The germline CDR1 and CDR2 sequences are KGHSH and LQKENI. The length of the CDR3 is 12 residues. The CDR3 nucleotides are TGTGCCAGCTCACCACCAGGAGAAGGCTACACCTTC. It translates to CASSPPGEGYTF.

V gene TRBV5-1 combines with J gene TRBJ1-2, with TRBD1 matching 9 bases. V dropped 4 bases and J dropped 8; count of bases not matched to a gene: 9. The CDR3 loop spans 14 amino acids. Germline V gene sequence: CDR1 SGHRS, CDR2 YFSETQ. As DNA, the CDR3 is TGCGCCAGCAGCCCAGGGACAGGGATGGAAGGCTACACCTTC. Translated: CASSPGTGMEGYTF.

The chain employs TRBV30 and TRBJ1-2; tentative D call: TRBD1 (5 bases). Germline V lookup: CDR1 GTSNPN, CDR2 SVGIG (reference sequence). The CDR3 length is 13 residues. V lost 3 bases to trimming and J lost 2 bases, with 10 bases between them. CDR3 loop: CAWSPPGNYGYTF. CDR3 DNA: TGTGCCTGGAGCCCCCCAGGGAACTATGGCTACACCTTC.

This chain joins TRBV30 and TRBJ2-3, with 8 positions matching TRBD2. With V trimmed by 4 bases and J by 0 bases, 3 bases remained unmatched. CDR3 length: 14 residues. CDR1 GTSNPN and CDR2 SVGIG come from the germline V gene (reference sequence). The CDR3 DNA sequence: TGTGCCTGGACGGGGGGGGCTAGCACAGATACGCAGTATTTT. It translates to CAWTGGASTDTQYF.

On this clone: The same CDR3 can be traced to other DNA sequences in this sample. The chain joins TRBV7-8 to TRBJ2-1, with TRBD2 matching 7 bases. V shed 2 bases, J shed 5 bases, and the junction held 9 bases outside the gene matches. CDR3 size: 16 residues. Germline CDR1 SGHVS, CDR2 FQNEAQ. CDR3 nucleotides: TGTGCCAGCAGCTTACACCTAGCGGCCTTAGACAATGAGCAGTTCTTC. It yields the protein CASSLHLAALDNEQFF.

This chain links TRBV19 with TRBJ2-1; 8 nucleotides match TRBD2. With 4 bases clipped from V and 2 bases from J, the junction kept 7 bases outside the gene matches. CDR3 size: 16 residues. In germline, CDR1 is LNHDA, CDR2 SQIVND (reference sequence). The CDR3 sequence: CASSTASGGAYNEQFF. As DNA, the CDR3 is TGTGCCAGTAGTACTGCTTCGGGGGGGGCCTACAATGAGCAGTTCTTC.

The chain is built from TRBV19 and TRBJ2-7, with D maybe TRBD2 (5 bases). Germline V gives CDR1 LNHDA, CDR2 SQIVND (reference sequence). The CDR3 consists of 14 residues. With 7 bases removed from V and 0 bases from J, the gap between germline ends came to 13 bases. CDR3 coding DNA: TGTGCCAGTAATCAGGCCGGGAACTCCTACGAGCAGTACTTC. Its translation is CASNQAGNSYEQYF.

V is TRBV25-1 and J is TRBJ2-3; a possible D gene is TRBD2 (6 bases). The CDR3 has 13 amino acids. Trimming took 4 bases from V and 1 from J, leaving 6 bases between them. Looked up from germline, CDR1 is MGHDK and CDR2 is SYGVNS. In nucleotides, the CDR3 is TGTGCCAGCAGTGCGGGGGGCACAGATACGCAGTATTTT. It yields the protein CASSAGGTDTQYF.

The V gene is TRBV7-9, the J gene TRBJ1-1; no definite D call. Deletions cut 5 bases from V and 8 bases from J, with 6 bases between. Germline CDR1 and CDR2: SEHNR and FQNEAQ (reference sequence). The CDR3 runs to 10 residues. CDR3 residues: CASSGREAFF. The CDR3 DNA reads as TGTGCCAGCAGCGGGCGCGAAGCTTTCTTT.

The rearrangement uses TRBV7-6 and TRBJ2-2, with D perhaps matching TRBD2 (5 bases). The CDR3 covers 14 residues. Per the germline V gene, CDR1 is SGHVS and CDR2 is FNYEAQ. V lost 0 bases and J lost 8, with 10 bases in between. For the CDR3, the DNA is TGTGCCAGCAGCTTAGCGATCCCGGGGGGGGAGCTGTTTTTT. This sequence encodes CASSLAIPGGELFF.

The chain links TRBV10-3 to TRBJ2-6; TRBD1 agrees at 7 bases. CDR1 ENHRY and CDR2 SYGVKD come from the germline V gene. V shed 8 bases, J shed 0 bases, and the junction held 10 bases outside the gene matches. The CDR3 runs to 17 residues. The CDR3 region has the DNA TGTGCCATCCAAACAGGGGCCGCTTACTCTGGGGCCAACGTCCTGACTTTC. Translation gives CAIQTGAAYSGANVLTF.

The chain employs TRBV6-1 and TRBJ1-1; TRBD1 matches 9 bases. CDR3 length equals 13 residues. Trimming cost V 8 bases and J 6 bases; bases outside gene matches: 7. CDR1 and CDR2 from the germline V gene are MNHNS and SASEGT. The CDR3 DNA is TGTGCCAGCTCCGGGACAGGGTATTCTGAAGCTTTCTTT. It codes for CASSGTGYSEAFF.

The genes are TRBV6-1 and TRBJ2-7, with TRBD1 as a possible D gene (5 bases). This CDR3 has 17 residues. Trimming shortened V by 4 bases and J by 1 base, and 20 bases separated the two germline ends. From germline, CDR1 is MNHNS and CDR2 SASEGT. CDR3 protein: CASSAPSADRLSYEQYF. DNA of the CDR3: TGTGCCAGCAGTGCACCAAGCGCCGACAGACTGTCCTACGAGCAGTACTTC.

The chain recombines TRBV11-2 with TRBJ2-1, with TRBD2 as a possible D gene (6 bases). CDR1 and CDR2 from the germline V gene are SGHAT and FQNNGV. The CDR3 is made up of 15 amino acids. Trimming stripped 6 bases from V and 4 bases from J, with 16 bases between. The CDR3 sequence: CASSSDSGTYNEQFF. CDR3 DNA sequence: TGTGCCAGCAGTTCCGACTCGGGGACTTACAATGAGCAGTTCTTC. Drawing the rest from reference TRBV11-2 and TRBJ2-1, the complete variable domain is EAGVAQSPRYKIIEKRQSVAFWCNPISGHATLYWYQQILGQGPKLLIQFQNNGVVDDSQLPKDRFSAERLKGVDSTLKIQPAKLEDSAVYLCASSSDSGTYNEQFFGPGTRLTVL.

The rearrangement joins TRBV6-4 to TRBJ2-1, with D unclear. The V end lost 4 bases, the J end lost 6 bases, and 10 bases lay between the germline ends. CDR3 length: 13 amino acids. Per the germline V gene, CDR1 is MRHNA and CDR2 is SNTAGT. In nucleotides, the CDR3 is TGTGCCAGCAGTGTGGGCCCTTCCAATGAGCAGTTCTTC. It is translated as CASSVGPSNEQFF.

The gene calls are TRBV7-2 and TRBJ2-5; D gene ambiguous. This CDR3 is built from 12 residues. Germline V gene data show CDR1 as SGHTA and CDR2 as FQGNSA. With 5 bases removed from V and 4 bases from J, the gap between germline ends came to 8 bases. CDR3 sequence reads: CASSEIGETQYF. CDR3 nucleotide sequence: TGTGCCAGCAGCGAGATTGGAGAGACCCAGTACTTC.

This clone was found a few times. J is TRBJ2-1 and V is TRBV10-2; D might be TRBD2 (5 bases). The germline V gene encodes CDR1 WSHSY and CDR2 SAAADI. The CDR3 totals 19 residues. Trimming took off 0 bases at V and 8 bases at J, with 26 bases between the two ends. CDR3 residues: CASSESLFSRTAEGDEQFF. The CDR3 coding sequence is TGCGCCAGCAGTGAGTCGCTTTTCTCCCGAACCGCAGAGGGAGATGAGCAGTTCTTC.